The text below deals with one TCR beta chain. The germline gives CDR1 SGHTA, CDR2 FQGNSA. V shed 8 bases and J 5 bases; nucleotides not matched to a gene: 8. The length of the CDR3 is 14 residues. This specimen comes from a study of blood T cell repertoires in COVID-19. Study context: Spain, Italy and the United States supplied samples that represented acute and convalescent COVID-19. The cDNA or gDNA used as material had been derived from T cells, B-cell-depleted T cells, or PBMCs.

Original processing notes: Nucleated cell counts were estimated from reference gene primer amplification. Profiling relied on immunoSEQ multiplex PCR, and the TCRdb table lists in-frame clones only, not all of them. D and trimming come from the DNA, and the V and J calls and clone size come from that table. The top ten clones hold over 25% of a sample with fewer than 40,000 clones, approximately 92% of them seen once. This receptor was taken from a man older than 75 with acute or convalescent COVID-19. The sequenced material came from peripheral blood. The rearrangement links TRBV7-2 to TRBJ2-5, with 10 bases matching TRBD1. This CDR3 reads CASLLDRGLETQYF. In DNA form, the CDR3 reads TGTGCCAGCTTATTGGACAGGGGGTTGGAGACCCAGTACTTC. The full variable domain, completed using reference TRBV7-2 and TRBJ2-5, is GAGVSQSPSNKVTEKGKDVELRCDPISGHTALYWYRQSLGQGLEFLIYFQGNSAPDKSGLPSDRFSAERTGGSVSTLTIQRTQQEDSAVYLCASLLDRGLETQYFGPGTRLLVL.